This TCR beta chain was recovered during a study of metastatic and nonmetastatic thyroid tumors. About the research overall: Repertoires from blood and tumor or nodule tissue of malignant and benign thyroid patients were compared. General study results and limits: Versus benign nodules, malignant thyroid tumors reportedly had significantly higher TCR beta diversity, in blood and tumor.

The CDR3 consists of 14 residues. The germline V gene has CDR1 LGHDT and CDR2 YNNKEL (reference sequence). The germline V and J ends were trimmed by 6 bases and 2 bases, with 13 bases remaining between them. This clone was detected many times. Its specificity is not known. TCRdb called clones again from the PCR reads with MiXCR. The sample holds 42,000 or so clones; approximately 20% are singletons and the top ten take roughly an eighth. The entire patient cohort was treatment-naive prior to thyroid surgery. This receptor was obtained from a female donor with papillary thyroid cancer or a benign thyroid nodule (not recorded which). Some clones in this sample may be carry-over from other donors' samples. This chain joins TRBV3-1 and TRBJ1-1; D uncertain. The sample comprised tumor tissue. The CDR3 is CASSRGQPNTEAFF. The CDR3, as DNA: TGTGCCAGCAGTCGTGGGCAGCCCAACACTGAAGCTTTCTTT.